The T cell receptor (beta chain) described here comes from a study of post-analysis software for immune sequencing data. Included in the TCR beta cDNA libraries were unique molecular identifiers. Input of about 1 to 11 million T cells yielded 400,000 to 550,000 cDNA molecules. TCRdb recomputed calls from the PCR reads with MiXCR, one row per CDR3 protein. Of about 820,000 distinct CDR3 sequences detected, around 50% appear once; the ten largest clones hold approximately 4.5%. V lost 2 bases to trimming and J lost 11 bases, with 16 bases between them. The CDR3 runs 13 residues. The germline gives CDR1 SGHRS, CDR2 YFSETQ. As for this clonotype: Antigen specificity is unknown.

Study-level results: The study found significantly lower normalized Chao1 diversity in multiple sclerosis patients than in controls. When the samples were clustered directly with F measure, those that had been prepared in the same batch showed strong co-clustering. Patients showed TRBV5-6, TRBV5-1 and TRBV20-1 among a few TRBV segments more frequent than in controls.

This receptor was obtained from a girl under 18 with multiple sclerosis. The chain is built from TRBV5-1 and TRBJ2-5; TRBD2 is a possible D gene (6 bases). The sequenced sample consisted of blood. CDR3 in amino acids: CASSFGGYNEQYF. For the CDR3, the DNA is TGCGCCAGCAGCTTTGGGGGGTACAATGAGCAGTACTTC.